This T cell receptor (beta chain) comes out of a study of T cell repertoires in ileal Crohn's disease. Documented time point: neoterminal ileum biopsy at postoperative endoscopy, about 6 months after surgery. Included were adult ileal or ileocolonic Crohn's patients indicated for ileocolonic resection. Produced via immunoSEQ multiplex PCR; TCRdb's table is partial and in-frame only. The table includes about 4,500 clones, nearly 85% detected once. Regarding this clone: Its antigen is as yet unknown.

Study outcomes and limitations: Clonality above 26.8% at surgery always came with endoscopic recurrence.

Unmatched junction bases numbered 1, after V lost 0 bases and J lost 8 bases. Germline V lookup: CDR1 SGHKS, CDR2 YYEKEE (reference sequence). CDR3 size: 14 residues. This rearrangement joins TRBV5-5 to TRBJ1-4; 10 bases are a match to TRBD1. Sequenced: ileal tissue. The receptor was isolated from an adult with Crohn's disease. The CDR3 bases are TGTGCCAGCAGCTTGGGGACAGGGGGAGAAAAACTGTTTTTT. As protein: CASSLGTGGEKLFF.